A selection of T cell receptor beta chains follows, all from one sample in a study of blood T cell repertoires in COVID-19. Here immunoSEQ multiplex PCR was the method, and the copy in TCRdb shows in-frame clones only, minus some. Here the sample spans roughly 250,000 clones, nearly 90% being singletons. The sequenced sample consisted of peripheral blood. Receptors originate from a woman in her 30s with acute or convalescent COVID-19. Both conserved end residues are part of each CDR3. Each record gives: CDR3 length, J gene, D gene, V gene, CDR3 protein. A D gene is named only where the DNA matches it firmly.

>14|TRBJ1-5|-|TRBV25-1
CASSGLGANQPQHF
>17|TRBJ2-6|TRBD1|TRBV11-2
CASSLMGQGSGANVLTF
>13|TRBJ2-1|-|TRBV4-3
CASSQDPYNEQFF
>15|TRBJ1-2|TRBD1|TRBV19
CASTPGGTGGGGYTF
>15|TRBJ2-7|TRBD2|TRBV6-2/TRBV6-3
CASSPTSGSYYEQYF
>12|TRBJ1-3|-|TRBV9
CASRSSGNTIYF
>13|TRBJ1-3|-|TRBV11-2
CASSRGRDFSPYF
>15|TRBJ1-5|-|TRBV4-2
CASSHPGGAGQPQHF
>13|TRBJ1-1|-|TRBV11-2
CASAGSQRTEAFF
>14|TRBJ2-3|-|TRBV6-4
CASSDASSADTQYF
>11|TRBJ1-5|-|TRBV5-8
CASSLNQPQHF
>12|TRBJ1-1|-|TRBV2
CAVWAAVVEAFF
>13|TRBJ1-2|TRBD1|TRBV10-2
CASRRTGGYGYTF
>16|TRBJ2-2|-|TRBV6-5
CASSYPAGGSTGELFF
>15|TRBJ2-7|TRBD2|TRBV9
CASSAQLAGVGEQYF
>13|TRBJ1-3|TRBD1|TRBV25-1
CASIGTAGNTIYF
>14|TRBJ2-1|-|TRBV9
CASSVGRGRDEQFF